These T cell receptor beta chains were read from a single sample in a study of CD8 T cells in ankylosing spondylitis. TCRdb reprocessed the 5' RACE reads via MiXCR and lists one record per CDR3 protein. The data contain under 200,000 distinct CDR3 sequences, around 10% of them singletons. The sequenced sample consisted of blood, either unsorted or a sorted T cell fraction (not recorded which). The receptors originated from a male donor with ankylosing spondylitis or in good health (not recorded which). The CDR3 runs from the conserved cysteine through the conserved F or W. The D gene is left open where the match is weak. Clone size, where shown, is once, few, many, or a class for clones that have expanded.

D gene,J gene,clone size,V gene,CDR3 protein,CDR3 DNA
-,TRBJ1-1,many,TRBV6-6,CASSFGTEAFF,TGTGCCAGCAGCTTCGGCACTGAAGCTTTCTTT
TRBD2,TRBJ2-5,-,TRBV29-1,CSVEDDLAGAQYF,TGCAGCGTTGAAGATGATTTAGCGGGGGCCCAGTACTTC
TRBD1,TRBJ1-1,few,TRBV6-5,CASNRGNTEAFF,TGTGCCAGCAACAGGGGGAACACTGAAGCTTTCTTT
-,TRBJ2-5,many,TRBV5-1,CASSLWLAQETQYF,TGCGCCAGCAGCTTGTGGCTAGCACAAGAGACCCAGTACTTC
TRBD2,TRBJ2-5,-,TRBV29-1,CSPGLAGAEETQYF,TGCAGCCCCGGACTAGCGGGGGCAGAAGAGACCCAGTACTTC
-,TRBJ1-5,many,TRBV12-3/TRBV12-4,CASSSRAYQPQHF,TGTGCCAGCAGTTCCCGGGCTTATCAGCCCCAGCATTTT
TRBD1,TRBJ2-1,few,TRBV28,CASSLTRDRGSNNEQFF,TGTGCCAGCAGTTTAACCCGGGACAGGGGTTCGAACAATGAGCAGTTCTTC
-,TRBJ2-6,many,TRBV20-1,CSAPRLSGANVLTF,TGCAGTGCCCCAAGACTTTCTGGGGCCAACGTCCTGACTTTC
TRBD2,TRBJ2-1,-,TRBV20-1,CSARDPRGGYNEQFF,TGCAGTGCTAGAGATCCACGGGGGGGGTACAATGAGCAGTTCTTC
TRBD2,TRBJ2-3,-,TRBV12-3/TRBV12-4,CASNAGARDTQYF,TGTGCCAGCAATGCGGGAGCGAGAGATACGCAGTATTTT
-,TRBJ1-5,many,TRBV14,CASSQYIGQPQHF,TGTGCCAGCAGCCAGTACATCGGTCAGCCCCAGCATTTT
TRBD1,TRBJ1-5,-,TRBV6-1,CASSPDREVRPQHF,TGTGCCAGCAGCCCTGACAGGGAGGTCAGGCCCCAGCATTTT
-,TRBJ2-7,-,TRBV4-3,CASSQDGGHEQYF,TGCGCCAGCAGCCAAGATGGGGGCCACGAGCAGTACTTC
TRBD2,TRBJ2-7,many,TRBV29-1,CSVGVSGSSYEQYF,TGCAGCGTTGGGGTTAGCGGGTCCTCCTACGAGCAGTACTTC
-,TRBJ2-5,many,TRBV12-3/TRBV12-4,CASSLSWTQYF,TGTGCCAGCAGCCTTAGCTGGACCCAGTACTTC
-,TRBJ1-2,-,TRBV20-1,CSARSGQNYGYTF,TGCAGTGCTAGATCAGGGCAGAACTATGGCTACACCTTC
-,TRBJ2-7,many,TRBV7-9,CASSLAWGTLTYEQYF,TGTGCCAGCAGCTTAGCGTGGGGTACCCTTACCTACGAGCAGTACTTC
-,TRBJ2-2,many,TRBV28,CASRLTGITTGELFF,TGTGCCAGCAGACTGACCGGGATCACAACCGGGGAGCTGTTTTTT
-,TRBJ1-2,-,TRBV15,CATSRGTVGDYGYTF,TGTGCCACCAGCAGAGGTACAGTAGGTGACTATGGCTACACCTTC
TRBD1,TRBJ1-4,many,TRBV27,CASRLGQAEKLFF,TGTGCCAGCAGGTTGGGACAGGCGGAAAAACTGTTTTTT
TRBD1,TRBJ1-5,many,TRBV12-3/TRBV12-4,CASSLSGGGQPQHF,TGTGCCAGCAGTTTATCAGGGGGAGGTCAGCCCCAGCATTTT
-,TRBJ1-1,few,TRBV10-2,CASSELDEAFF,TGCGCCAGCAGTGAGTTAGATGAAGCTTTCTTT
-,TRBJ2-3,many,TRBV5-1,CASSLVRGGGTDTQYF,TGCGCCAGCAGCTTGGTTCGGGGAGGCGGCACAGATACGCAGTATTTT
-,TRBJ1-1,few,TRBV5-5,CASSGGRAQVGTEAFF,TGTGCCAGCAGCGGCGGGAGGGCGCAAGTTGGGACTGAAGCTTTCTTT
-,TRBJ2-7,few,TRBV3-1,CASSSLEAPLYEQYF,TGTGCCAGCAGCTCATTGGAGGCCCCCCTCTACGAGCAGTACTTC
-,TRBJ2-3,many,TRBV7-8,CASSSQSTDTQYF,TGTGCCAGCAGCTCCCAAAGCACAGATACGCAGTATTTT
-,TRBJ2-1,few,TRBV11-2,CASSKGAGSYNEQFF,TGTGCCAGCAGCAAAGGGGCGGGGAGCTACAATGAGCAGTTCTTC
TRBD1,TRBJ2-7,many,TRBV2,CASSEARDRVGEQYF,TGTGCCAGCAGTGAAGCAAGGGACAGGGTAGGCGAGCAGTACTTC
-,TRBJ2-3,many,TRBV10-3,CAISESGRQPSDTQYF,TGTGCCATCAGTGAGTCCGGGCGCCAGCCCTCCGATACGCAGTATTTT
-,TRBJ1-1,few,TRBV7-6,CASSSNRQGLLGTEAFF,TGTGCCAGCAGCTCCAATCGGCAGGGGCTTTTGGGCACTGAAGCTTTCTTT
TRBD2,TRBJ2-1,many,TRBV5-1,CASSFPGGADYNEQFF,TGCGCCAGCAGCTTCCCCGGGGGGGCAGATTACAATGAGCAGTTCTTC
-,TRBJ1-3,many,TRBV20-1,CSARGTRSGNTIYF,TGCAGTGCTAGAGGGACTCGCTCTGGAAACACCATATATTTT
TRBD2,TRBJ2-2,-,TRBV5-6,CASSLMTSGAAGELFF,TGTGCCAGCAGCTTGATGACTAGCGGGGCCGCCGGGGAGCTGTTTTTT
TRBD2,TRBJ2-3,-,TRBV5-1,CASSYSSGGFDTQYF,TGCGCCAGCAGCTACTCTAGCGGGGGGTTCGATACGCAGTATTTT
TRBD1,TRBJ2-6,few,TRBV5-1,CASSLGFGNRGHSGANVLTF,TGCGCCAGCAGCTTGGGATTCGGAAACAGGGGACACTCTGGGGCCAACGTCCTGACTTTC
-,TRBJ2-7,many,TRBV7-7,CASSLALTSYEQYF,TGTGCCAGCAGCTTAGCACTTACCTCCTACGAGCAGTACTTC
TRBD2,TRBJ2-1,many,TRBV6-1,CASSLLAGESNEQFF,TGTGCCAGCAGTCTTCTAGCGGGAGAGTCCAATGAGCAGTTCTTC
TRBD2,TRBJ2-2,many,TRBV14,CASSQVSGRLFF,TGTGCCAGCAGCCAAGTAAGCGGGAGGCTGTTTTTT
-,TRBJ2-7,many,TRBV29-1,CSVLSAGASYEQYF,TGCAGCGTCCTATCCGCGGGGGCCTCCTACGAGCAGTACTTC
-,TRBJ1-5,-,TRBV7-9,CASSFGQGQGQPQHF,TGTGCCAGCAGCTTCGGTCAGGGGCAGGGACAGCCCCAGCATTTT
TRBD2,TRBJ2-5,-,TRBV20-1,CSAEPGRGETQYF,TGCAGTGCCGAACCGGGGAGGGGAGAGACCCAGTACTTC
-,TRBJ2-7,many,TRBV5-1,CASSLEPKGVYEQYF,TGCGCCAGCAGCTTAGAGCCAAAAGGAGTCTACGAGCAGTACTTC
-,TRBJ1-5,many,TRBV28,CASRAGRGRNQPQHF,TGTGCCAGCCGAGCGGGCAGGGGCCGCAATCAGCCCCAGCATTTT
-,TRBJ2-2,many,TRBV9,CASGNANTGELFF,TGTGCCAGCGGTAACGCGAACACCGGGGAGCTGTTTTTT
-,TRBJ1-4,few,TRBV7-2,CASSSIPGQIGEKLFF,TGTGCCAGCAGTTCCATCCCGGGGCAGATAGGTGAAAAACTGTTTTTT
-,TRBJ2-3,-,TRBV11-2,CASSPTNPDTQYF,TGTGCCAGCAGCCCAACTAACCCAGATACGCAGTATTTT
TRBD1,TRBJ2-7,many,TRBV29-1,CSVRTGASYEQYF,TGCAGCGTGCGGACAGGCGCCTCCTACGAGCAGTACTTC
-,TRBJ2-3,-,TRBV6-4,CASSDTGMGQDTQYF,TGTGCCAGCAGTGACACAGGGATGGGGCAAGATACGCAGTATTTT
-,TRBJ2-7,-,TRBV12-3/TRBV12-4,CASSLAGSNEQYF,TGTGCCAGCAGTTTGGCCGGGAGTAATGAGCAGTACTTC
TRBD2,TRBJ2-5,-,TRBV25-1,CASSEFQLAGAQETQYF,TGTGCCAGCAGTGAATTCCAGCTAGCGGGAGCCCAAGAGACCCAGTACTTC